What follows are 12 T cell receptor beta chains derived from one specimen sequenced in a study of patients and donors after allogeneic stem cell transplantation (dated by TCRdb to the early 2020s). Library method: RT-PCR. Reads for this sample came from a NextSeq 550. Starting from the raw public reads, TCRdb applied fastp trimming at Q25, assembled clones with MiXCR and retained in-frame beta chains. All rows with the same CDR3 protein become a single entry with the most common DNA and genes. For this sample the table gives about 400,000 distinct CDR3 sequences, of which roughly 17% were detected only once. Together, the top ten hold 7.2% of the sample. Sequencing input: blood, either unsorted or a sorted T cell fraction (not recorded which). These receptors all come from a human donor who was either an allogeneic HSCT recipient or a stem cell or donor lymphocyte infusion donor (not recorded which). It is not recorded whose cells these are; they may come from a transplant donor.

The rearrangement joins TRBV3-1 to TRBJ1-4; D gene unclear. The V end lost 0 bases, the J end lost 2 bases, and 22 bases lay between the germline ends. Germline loops: CDR1 LGHDT, CDR2 YNNKEL (reference sequence). The CDR3 length is 20 residues. This CDR3 reads CASSQDRWVWALGTNEKLFF. CDR3 nucleotide sequence: TGTGCCAGCAGCCAAGATCGATGGGTGTGGGCGCTTGGCACTAATGAAAAACTGTTTTTT.

This clonotype appeared many times. The chain carries TRBV12-3 or TRBV12-4 and TRBJ2-1; TRBD2 aligns across 10 bases. V lost 7 bases, J lost 7 bases, and 7 bases stayed unmatched. The CDR3 runs to 14 residues. CDR3 protein: CASTPGLASNEQFF. CDR3 bases: TGTGCCAGCACTCCGGGACTAGCGTCAAATGAGCAGTTCTTC.

The V and J genes are TRBV25-1 and TRBJ1-2; no reliable D call. The CDR3 contains 14 residues. V was clipped by 1 base and J by 2 bases, with 8 bases between them. CDR1 and CDR2 (germline): MGHDK, SYGVNS. The CDR3 loop reads CASSELGSNYGYTF. DNA of the CDR3: TGTGCCAGCAGTGAATTGGGCAGCAACTATGGCTACACCTTC.

This clonotype was recorded many times. The gene calls are TRBV27 and TRBJ2-7, with D maybe TRBD1 (5 bases). This CDR3 is built from 15 residues. V lost 2 bases, J lost 1 base, and 12 bases lay in between. Germline V CDR1 and CDR2: MNHEY, SMNVEV (reference sequence). CDR3 in DNA: TGTGCCAGCAGTTTAGTGTCGGACAAGTCCTACGAGCAGTACTTC. Its protein product is CASSLVSDKSYEQYF.

In this sample, this clonotype turned up a few times. The chain joins TRBV6-5 to TRBJ1-5; 7 positions match TRBD1. The V gene end was trimmed by 4 bases and the J gene end by 3 bases; junction bases not matched to a gene: 9. This CDR3 comprises 16 residues. The germline gives CDR1 MNHEY, CDR2 SVGAGI. This CDR3 reads CASSSSGQLYNQPQHF. The CDR3 DNA follows: TGTGCCAGCAGTTCCTCGGGACAGCTTTACAATCAGCCCCAGCATTTT.

This clonotype was counted a few times. The J gene is TRBJ1-2, the V gene TRBV12-3 or TRBV12-4, with 7 bases aligning to TRBD1. The CDR3 has 13 residues. The junction had 6 bases not matched to a gene; V was cut back by 5 bases and J by 6 bases. The CDR3 sequence is CASSPGQRNGYTF. In nucleotides, the CDR3 is TGTGCCAGCAGTCCGGGACAGAGGAATGGCTACACCTTC.

This clonotype occurred a few times. The chain couples TRBV4-2 to TRBJ2-3; possible D gene TRBD2, 6 bases. Trimming took off 0 bases at V and 2 bases at J, with 9 bases between the two ends. Germline values: CDR1 LGHNA, CDR2 YNFKEQ. This CDR3 spans 15 amino acids. CDR3 nucleotides: TGTGCCAGCAGCCAAGAGGTAGCGGCCACAGATACGCAGTATTTT. This gives the protein CASSQEVAATDTQYF.

This clonotype has a single count. A clone one base away is much larger, so this may be a read error. The rearrangement joins TRBV6-6 to TRBJ1-5, with D possibly being TRBD1 (5 bases). CDR1 MNHNY and CDR2 SVGAGI come from the germline V gene (reference sequence). The CDR3 has 13 amino acids. In DNA, the CDR3 is TGTGTCAGCAGTTACAGGTTCGATCAGCCCCAGCATTTT. Translated, it gives CVSSYRFDQPQHF.

The chain carries TRBV7-6 and TRBJ2-5, with 8 bases aligning to TRBD2. The CDR3 length is 15 residues. Trimming took 6 bases from V and 5 from J; bases not matched to a gene: 11. Per the germline V gene, CDR1 is SGHVS and CDR2 is FNYEAQ. The CDR3 protein is CASSTSGTRGETQYF. The CDR3 region has the DNA TGTGCCAGCAGTACCTCCGGGACTAGGGGGGAGACCCAGTACTTC.

The rearrangement links TRBV7-8 to TRBJ1-4, with D unclear. Germline CDR1 is SGHVS and CDR2 is FQNEAQ. The CDR3 sequence is 16 residues long. V was clipped by 0 bases and J by 3 bases, with 11 bases between them. The CDR3 nucleotides read TGTGCCAGCAGCTTAGCGCACCAGGTGCCTAATGAAAAACTGTTTTTT. Translation gives CASSLAHQVPNEKLFF.

This clonotype was counted between two and nine times. The V gene is TRBV7-9, the J gene TRBJ1-1; 7 bases are shared with TRBD1. With 5 bases clipped from V and 8 bases from J, the junction kept 8 bases outside the gene matches. Germline V gene lookup returns CDR1 SEHNR and CDR2 FQNEAQ (reference sequence). There are 13 residues in the CDR3. The CDR3 DNA reads TGTGCCAGCAGCCTACGGACAGGATCGGAAGCTTTCTTT. It translates to CASSLRTGSEAFF. Filled out from reference TRBV7-9 and TRBJ1-1, the complete variable domain reads DTGVSQNPRHKITKRGQNVTFRCDPISEHNRLYWYRQTLGQGPEFLTYFQNEAQLEKSRLLSDRFSAERPKGSFSTLEIQRTEQGDSAMYLCASSLRTGSEAFFGQGTRLTVV.

The chain couples TRBV29-1 to TRBJ1-2, with TRBD1 matching over 8 bases. CDR1 is SQVTM, CDR2 ANQGSEA, per germline. The CDR3 totals 13 residues. Losses at the gene ends were 4 bases for V and 8 bases for J; bases not matched to a gene: 9. The CDR3 nucleotides read TGCAGCGTTGGGGCAGGGGGCAGTCCGGGCTACACCTTC. Translating it yields CSVGAGGSPGYTF.